This T cell receptor (beta chain) was captured by sequencing in a study of CD8+CD57+ T cells in acquired aplastic anemia. TCR beta VDJ and CDR3 were profiled, and genomic DNA was the template. Using its own MiXCR run on the reads, TCRdb lists one record per CDR3 protein. The table records 200,000 to 250,000 distinct CDR3 sequences, about half of them present only once. The CDR3 contains 12 residues. With 1 base removed from V and 9 bases from J, the gap between germline ends came to 7 bases. It was patients with CD8+CD57+ cell expansion by flow cytometry who were chosen for sequencing. The chain is built from TRBV12-3 or TRBV12-4 and TRBJ2-1; a possible D gene is TRBD2 (5 bases). Sequencing input: sorted CD4+, CD8+, or CD8+CD57+ T cells (not recorded which) from PBMCs. The clonotype originates from a human donor with aplastic anemia. The CDR3 nucleotides are TGTGCCAGCAGTTTAGTGGAGGTTGAGCAGTTCTTC. Translating gives CASSLVEVEQFF.